This entry lists 20 T cell receptor beta chains sequenced from one sample in a study of cytomegalovirus exposure and HLA in healthy donors. PCR was performed using 60 Vbeta and 13 Jbeta primers. Generated by immunoSEQ multiplex PCR, the TCRdb table keeps only in-frame clones and is missing some. The table has fewer than 95,000 clones, 85% seen once. What was sequenced was PBMCs. The receptor source for this set is a man between 35 and 55 years old in good health and CMV-seropositive.

In this sample, this clone is medium-sized. The V gene is TRBV4-2, the J gene TRBJ1-5; D not certain. The CDR3 spans 16 residues. Looked up from germline, CDR1 is LGHNA and CDR2 is YNFKEQ. V was pared by 0 bases and J by 0 bases, with 9 bases between. The chain's CDR3 is CASSQDGDYSNQPQHF. The CDR3 nucleotides read TGTGCCAGCAGCCAAGATGGAGATTATAGCAATCAGCCCCAGCATTTT.

The chain joins TRBV10-3 to TRBJ1-1; 7 bases agree with TRBD1. Germline trimming cut 0 bases from V and 4 bases from J; bases unmatched to any gene: 11. In germline, CDR1 is ENHRY, CDR2 SYGVKD. CDR3 length: 17 amino acids. CDR3 amino acids: CAISESPGGLYRTEAFF. The DNA for the CDR3 is TGTGCCATCAGTGAGTCGCCAGGGGGTCTGTATCGCACTGAAGCTTTCTTT.

This chain links TRBV11-3 with TRBJ2-1, with TRBD2 matching 8 bases. Germline loops: CDR1 SGHNT, CDR2 YENEEA. The junction had 24 bases not matched to a gene; V was cut back by 7 bases and J by 13 bases. The CDR3 extends over 17 amino acids. CDR3 loop: CASTPGESGGGLGVQFF. In nucleotides, the CDR3 is TGTGCCAGCACCCCGGGGGAAAGCGGGGGCGGCCTGGGGGTCCAGTTCTTC.

This clone was recorded only once. This chain connects TRBV28 to TRBJ1-2; the D gene is possibly TRBD1 (6 bases). Germline assignment: CDR1 MDHEN and CDR2 SYDVKM. CDR3 length: 11 amino acids. V was clipped by 11 bases and J by 4 bases, with 11 bases between them. The DNA of the CDR3 is TGTGCCCTTGGGACAATCTATGGCTACACCTTC. It is translated as CALGTIYGYTF.

The chain is built from TRBV6-1 and TRBJ2-1, with 8 bases identical to TRBD2. CDR3 size: 14 residues. After removal of 6 bases from V and 6 bases from J, the junction contained 7 bases not matched to a gene. From germline, CDR1 is MNHNS and CDR2 SASEGT. This CDR3 is CASSTGTSGNEQFF. The CDR3 coding sequence is TGTGCCAGCAGCACGGGCACTAGCGGCAATGAGCAGTTCTTC.

The chain joins TRBV5-1 to TRBJ2-5; weak D call: TRBD1 (6 bases). The ends were cut back, 0 bases at V and 5 bases at J, with 14 bases in the middle. Germline lookup yields CDR1 SGHRS and CDR2 YFSETQ. This CDR3 has 15 residues. The CDR3 region has the DNA TGCGCCAGCAGCTTGGCCGGCAGGGGTTTGGAGACCCAGTACTTC. Translated: CASSLAGRGLETQYF.

V gene TRBV28 combines with J gene TRBJ2-3; TRBD2 aligns across 10 bases. The V gene end was trimmed by 4 bases and the J gene end by 4 bases; junction bases not matched to a gene: 8. Germline assignment: CDR1 MDHEN and CDR2 SYDVKM. The CDR3 is made up of 16 amino acids. CDR3 residues: CASSSRSGRASDTQYF. In DNA, the CDR3 is TGTGCCAGCAGTTCAAGAAGCGGGAGGGCCTCAGATACGCAGTATTTT. Supplemented by reference TRBV28 and TRBJ2-3, the full variable domain reads DVKVTQSSRYLVKRTGEKVFLECVQDMDHENMFWYRQDPGLGLRLIYFSYDVKMKEKGDIPEGYSVSREKKERFSLILESASTNQTSMYLCASSSRSGRASDTQYFGPGTRLTVL.

This clone was detected only once. V usage is TRBV5-1 and J usage is TRBJ2-3; D gene unclear. Germline V gives CDR1 SGHRS, CDR2 YFSETQ. There are 12 residues in the CDR3. V shed 4 bases and J shed 0 bases, with 3 bases lying between them. For the CDR3, the DNA is TGCGCCAGCAGCGAGAGCACAGATACGCAGTATTTT. Its translation is CASSESTDTQYF.

The CDR3 DNA reads as TGTGCCAGCAGCTTAATGCGCAGGGCGACAGATACGCAGTATTTT. Amino acids: CASSLMRRATDTQYF. This chain joins TRBV11-3 and TRBJ2-3, with a weak D call TRBD1 (5 bases). CDR1 is SGHNT, CDR2 YENEEA, per germline. V lost 2 bases and J 3 bases, leaving 12 bases between the germline ends. The CDR3 is made up of 15 amino acids.

The J gene is TRBJ2-4, the V gene TRBV19; D is possibly TRBD1 (5 bases). This CDR3 is built from 11 residues. Per the germline V gene, CDR1 is LNHDA and CDR2 is SQIVND (reference sequence). V was pared by 5 bases and J by 12 bases, with 11 bases between. Here the CDR3 DNA reads TGTGCCAGTAGTGTCGGACATGCTCAGTACTTC. It codes for CASSVGHAQYF.

The chain combines TRBV6-1 with TRBJ1-2; 11 bases are shared with TRBD1. This CDR3 is built from 16 residues. With V trimmed by 4 bases and J by 5 bases, 9 bases remained unmatched. Germline V lookup: CDR1 MNHNS, CDR2 SASEGT. CDR3 sequence: CASSAFPGQGVYGYTF. The CDR3 DNA follows: TGTGCCAGCAGTGCCTTTCCGGGACAGGGGGTGTATGGCTACACCTTC.

The chain joins TRBV5-1 to TRBJ2-5; D uncertain. Germline CDR1 SGHRS, CDR2 YFSETQ. V dropped 4 bases and J dropped 3 bases, with 10 bases sitting between them. The CDR3 loop spans 13 amino acids. This CDR3 is CASSENSKETQYF. The CDR3 DNA sequence: TGCGCCAGCAGCGAGAACTCGAAAGAGACCCAGTACTTC.

The chain combines TRBV5-1 with TRBJ2-5, with TRBD1 identical over 7 bases. Losses at the gene ends were 2 bases for V and 3 bases for J; bases not matched to a gene: 1. This CDR3 spans 13 amino acids. Germline CDR1 is SGHRS and CDR2 is YFSETQ. CDR3 residues: CASSLTGEETQYF. The DNA of the CDR3 is TGCGCCAGCAGCTTAACAGGGGAAGAGACCCAGTACTTC.

This clone showed up just a few times. The CDR3, as DNA: TGTGCCAGCAACACATTTATAGCGGGGATAACAGATACGCAGTATTTT. As protein: CASNTFIAGITDTQYF. The gene calls are TRBV5-4 and TRBJ2-3; 8 bases map to TRBD2. The germline gives CDR1 SGHNT, CDR2 YYREEE (reference sequence). The CDR3 totals 16 residues. V gave up 6 bases and J gave up 3 bases; unmatched junction bases: 12.

The chain uses TRBV7-8 and TRBJ2-2, with 7 bases aligning to TRBD1. The CDR3 totals 15 residues. V was clipped by 4 bases and J by 1 base; unmatched bases: 3. Per germline, CDR1 SGHVS and CDR2 FQNEAQ. In DNA form, the CDR3 reads TGTGCCAGCAGCTACCGGACAGGGAACACCGGGGAGCTGTTTTTT. Translating it yields CASSYRTGNTGELFF.

As DNA, the CDR3 is TGTGCCAGCAGTGGGCCGACAGGGACTGGAAACACCATATATTTT. It specifies CASSGPTGTGNTIYF. J is TRBJ1-3 and V is TRBV28; 7 bases line up with TRBD1. The CDR3 consists of 15 residues. Germline V gene lookup returns CDR1 MDHEN and CDR2 SYDVKM. V was pared by 5 bases and J by 2 bases, with 6 bases of the junction left unmatched. Together with reference TRBV28 and TRBJ1-3, the CDR3 gives the full variable domain: DVKVTQSSRYLVKRTGEKVFLECVQDMDHENMFWYRQDPGLGLRLIYFSYDVKMKEKGDIPEGYSVSREKKERFSLILESASTNQTSMYLCASSGPTGTGNTIYFGEGSWLTVV.

V is TRBV6-1 and J is TRBJ2-3; D gene uncertain. Germline values: CDR1 MNHNS, CDR2 SASEGT. V lost 2 bases to trimming and J lost 2 bases, with 2 bases between them. The length of the CDR3 is 12 residues. CDR3 bases: TGTGCCAGCAGTGAATACACAGATACGCAGTATTTT. It encodes CASSEYTDTQYF.

The chain combines TRBV6-6 with TRBJ2-2; weak D call: TRBD1 (6 bases). Germline V gene sequence: CDR1 MNHNY, CDR2 SVGAGI (reference sequence). The CDR3 totals 14 residues. With 6 bases removed from V and 1 base from J, the gap between germline ends came to 9 bases. DNA for the CDR3: TGTGCCAGCAGGGAGACAGGGAACACCGGGGAGCTGTTTTTT. Translation gives CASRETGNTGELFF.

The chain is built from TRBV4-1 and TRBJ2-7, with TRBD2 matching over 7 bases. Unmatched junction bases numbered 9, after V lost 1 base and J lost 3 bases. The CDR3 covers 16 residues. Germline V gene sequence: CDR1 MGHRA, CDR2 YSYEKL. Here the CDR3 DNA reads TGCGCCAGCAGCCAAGGTTTGGGGGGGAGAGGCTACGAGCAGTACTTC. Protein sequence: CASSQGLGGRGYEQYF.

J is TRBJ1-5 and V is TRBV15; D may be TRBD1 (5 bases). V lost 5 bases and J 4 bases, leaving 18 bases between the germline ends. CDR1 and CDR2 from the germline V gene are LNHNV and YYDKDF (reference sequence). The CDR3 totals 16 residues. In DNA, the CDR3 is TGTGCCACCAGCGGACGTGGGGCAGGGCAAAATCAGCCCCAGCATTTT. It translates to CATSGRGAGQNQPQHF.